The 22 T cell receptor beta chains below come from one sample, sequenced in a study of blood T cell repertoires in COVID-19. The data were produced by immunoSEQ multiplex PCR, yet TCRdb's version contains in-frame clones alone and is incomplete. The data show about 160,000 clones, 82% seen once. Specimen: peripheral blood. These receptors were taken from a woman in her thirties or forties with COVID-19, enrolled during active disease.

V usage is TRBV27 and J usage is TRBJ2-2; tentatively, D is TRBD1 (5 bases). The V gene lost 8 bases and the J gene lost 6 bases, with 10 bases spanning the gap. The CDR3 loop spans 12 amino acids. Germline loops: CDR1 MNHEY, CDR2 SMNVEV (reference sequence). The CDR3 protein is CASGPRAGELFF. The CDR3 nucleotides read TGTGCCAGCGGCCCCAGGGCCGGGGAGCTGTTTTTT.

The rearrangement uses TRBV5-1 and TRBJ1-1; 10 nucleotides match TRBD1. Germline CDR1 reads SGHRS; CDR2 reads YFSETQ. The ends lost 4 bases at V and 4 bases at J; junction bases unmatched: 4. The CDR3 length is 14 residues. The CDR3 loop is CASSRQGAGTEAFF. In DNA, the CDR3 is TGCGCCAGCAGCCGACAGGGGGCGGGCACTGAAGCTTTCTTT.

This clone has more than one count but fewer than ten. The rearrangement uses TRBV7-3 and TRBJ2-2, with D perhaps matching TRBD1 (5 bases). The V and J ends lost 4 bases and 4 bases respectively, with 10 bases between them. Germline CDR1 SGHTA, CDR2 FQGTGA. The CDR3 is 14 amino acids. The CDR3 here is CASSYGATTGELFF. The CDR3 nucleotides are TGTGCCAGCAGCTATGGGGCAACCACCGGGGAGCTGTTTTTT.

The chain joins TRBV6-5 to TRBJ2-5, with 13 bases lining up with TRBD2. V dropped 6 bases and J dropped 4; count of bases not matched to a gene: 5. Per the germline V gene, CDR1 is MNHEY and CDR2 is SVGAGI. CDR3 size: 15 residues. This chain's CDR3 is CASSTSGGAGETQYF. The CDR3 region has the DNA TGTGCCAGCAGCACTAGCGGGGGGGCCGGAGAGACCCAGTACTTC.

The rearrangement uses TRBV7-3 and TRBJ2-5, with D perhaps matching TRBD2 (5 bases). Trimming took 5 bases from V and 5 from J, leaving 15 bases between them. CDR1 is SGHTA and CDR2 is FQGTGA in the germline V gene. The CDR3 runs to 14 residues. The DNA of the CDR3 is TGTGCCAGCAGCCCCCGCGGAGGTTTGGAGACCCAGTACTTC. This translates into CASSPRGGLETQYF.

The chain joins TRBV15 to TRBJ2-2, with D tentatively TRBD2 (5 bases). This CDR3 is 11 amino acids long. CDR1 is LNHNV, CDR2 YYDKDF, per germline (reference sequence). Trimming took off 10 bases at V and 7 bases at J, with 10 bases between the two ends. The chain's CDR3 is CAIKGVGELFF. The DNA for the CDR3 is TGTGCCATAAAGGGAGTCGGGGAGCTGTTTTTT. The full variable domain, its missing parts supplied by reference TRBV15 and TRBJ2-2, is DAMVIQNPRYQVTQFGKPVTLSCSQTLNHNVMYWYQQKSSQAPKLLFHYYDKDFNNEADTPDNFQSRRPNTSFCFLDIRSPGLGDTAMYLCAIKGVGELFFGEGSRLTVL.

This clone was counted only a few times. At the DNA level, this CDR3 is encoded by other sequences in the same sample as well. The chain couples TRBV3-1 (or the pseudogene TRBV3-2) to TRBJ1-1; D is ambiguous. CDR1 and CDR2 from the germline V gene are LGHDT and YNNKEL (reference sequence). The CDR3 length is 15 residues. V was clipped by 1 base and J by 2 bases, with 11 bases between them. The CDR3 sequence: CASSQVAGRNTEAFF. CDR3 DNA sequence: TGTGCCAGCAGCCAAGTGGCGGGCCGAAACACTGAAGCTTTCTTT.

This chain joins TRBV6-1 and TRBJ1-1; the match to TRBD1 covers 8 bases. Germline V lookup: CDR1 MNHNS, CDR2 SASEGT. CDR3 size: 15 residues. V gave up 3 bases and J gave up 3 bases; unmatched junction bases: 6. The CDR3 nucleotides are TGTGCCAGCAGTGATCTAGGACAGGGTCACACTGAAGCTTTCTTT. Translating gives CASSDLGQGHTEAFF.

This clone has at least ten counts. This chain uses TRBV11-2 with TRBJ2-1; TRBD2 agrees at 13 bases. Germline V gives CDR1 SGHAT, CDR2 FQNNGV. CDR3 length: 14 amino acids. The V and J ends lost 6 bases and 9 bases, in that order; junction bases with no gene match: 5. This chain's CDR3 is CASREGLAGSEQFF. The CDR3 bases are TGTGCCAGCAGGGAGGGACTAGCGGGAAGTGAGCAGTTCTTC.

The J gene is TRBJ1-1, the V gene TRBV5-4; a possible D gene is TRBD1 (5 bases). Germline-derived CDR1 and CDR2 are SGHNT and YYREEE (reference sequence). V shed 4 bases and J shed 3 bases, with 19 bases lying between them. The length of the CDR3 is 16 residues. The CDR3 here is CASSRGREEMDTEAFF. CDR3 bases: TGTGCCAGCAGCCGGGGGAGGGAGGAGATGGACACTGAAGCTTTCTTT.

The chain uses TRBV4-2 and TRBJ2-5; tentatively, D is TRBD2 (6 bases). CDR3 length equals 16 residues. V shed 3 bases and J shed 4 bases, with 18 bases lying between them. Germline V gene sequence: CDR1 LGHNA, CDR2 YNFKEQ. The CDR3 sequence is CASSHSGRHLPETQYF. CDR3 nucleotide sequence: TGTGCCAGCAGCCATAGTGGGAGGCACCTTCCAGAGACCCAGTACTTC.

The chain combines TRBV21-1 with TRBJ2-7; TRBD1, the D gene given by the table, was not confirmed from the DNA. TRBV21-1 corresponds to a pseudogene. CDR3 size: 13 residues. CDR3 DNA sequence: TGTGCCAGCAGCCCCAGGGACAGCTACGAGCAGTACGTC. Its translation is CASSPRDSYEQYV.

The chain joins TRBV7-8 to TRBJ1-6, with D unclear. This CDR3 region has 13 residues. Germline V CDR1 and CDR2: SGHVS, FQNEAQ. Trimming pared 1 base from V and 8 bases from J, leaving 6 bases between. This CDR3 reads CASSLERDSPLHF. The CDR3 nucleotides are TGTGCCAGCAGCTTAGAGCGGGATTCACCCCTCCACTTT. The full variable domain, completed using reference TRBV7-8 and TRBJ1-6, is GAGVSQSPRYKVAKRGQDVALRCDPISGHVSLFWYQQALGQGPEFLTYFQNEAQLDKSGLPSDRFFAERPEGSVSTLKIQRTQQEDSAVYLCASSLERDSPLHFGNGTRLTVT.

CDR3 in DNA: TGTGCCAGCAGCGCCGACGGGACACCAAATCAGCCCCAGCATTTT. Its translation is CASSADGTPNQPQHF. V and J are TRBV7-6 and TRBJ1-5, with D possibly TRBD1 on 6 matching bases. The CDR3 length is 15 residues. V was shortened by 5 bases and J by 4 bases, with 15 bases between the two germline ends. Germline-derived CDR1 and CDR2 are SGHVS and FNYEAQ.

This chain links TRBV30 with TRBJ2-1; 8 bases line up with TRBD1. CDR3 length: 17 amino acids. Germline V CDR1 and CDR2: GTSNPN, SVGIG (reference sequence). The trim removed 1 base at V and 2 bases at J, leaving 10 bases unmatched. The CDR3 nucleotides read TGTGCCTGGAGTGCCTACCCGCGGACAGGGACCTACAATGAGCAGTTCTTC. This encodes CAWSAYPRTGTYNEQFF.

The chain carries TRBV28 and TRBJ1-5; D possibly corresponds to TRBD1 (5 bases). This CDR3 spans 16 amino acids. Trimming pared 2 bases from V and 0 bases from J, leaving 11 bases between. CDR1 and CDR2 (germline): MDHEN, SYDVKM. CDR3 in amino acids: CASSLGGADSNQPQHF. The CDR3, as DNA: TGTGCCAGCAGTTTAGGCGGGGCAGATAGCAATCAGCCCCAGCATTTT.

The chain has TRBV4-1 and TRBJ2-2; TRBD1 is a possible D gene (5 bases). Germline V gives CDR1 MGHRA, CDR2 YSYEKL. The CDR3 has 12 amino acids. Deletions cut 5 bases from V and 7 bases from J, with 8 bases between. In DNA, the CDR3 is TGCGCCAGCAGCGCAGGGATCGGGGAGCTGTTTTTT. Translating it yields CASSAGIGELFF.

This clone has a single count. The CDR3, as DNA: TGTGCCAGCAGCCCCTCCAACAGGGGAGTAGAAGCTTTCTTT. Translation gives CASSPSNRGVEAFF. The chain links TRBV3-1 (or the pseudogene TRBV3-2) to TRBJ1-1; 7 bases map to TRBD1. CDR3 length: 14 amino acids. CDR1 is LGHDT, CDR2 YNNKEL, per germline (reference sequence). V was clipped by 4 bases and J by 8 bases; unmatched bases: 10.

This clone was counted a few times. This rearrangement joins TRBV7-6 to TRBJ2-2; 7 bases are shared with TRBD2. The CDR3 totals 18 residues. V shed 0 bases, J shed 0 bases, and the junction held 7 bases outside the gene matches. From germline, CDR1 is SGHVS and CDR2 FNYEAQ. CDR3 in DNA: TGTGCCAGCAGCTTAGCTGGGGGTACTAGCGCGAACACCGGGGAGCTGTTTTTT. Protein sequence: CASSLAGGTSANTGELFF.

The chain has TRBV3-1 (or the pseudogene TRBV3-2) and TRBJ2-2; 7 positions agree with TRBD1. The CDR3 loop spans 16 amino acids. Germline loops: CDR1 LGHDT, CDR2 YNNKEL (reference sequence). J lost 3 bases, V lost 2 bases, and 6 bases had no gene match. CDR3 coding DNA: TGTGCCAGCAGCCAATTCGTAGGGGGCGACACCGGGGAGCTGTTTTTT. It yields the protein CASSQFVGGDTGELFF.

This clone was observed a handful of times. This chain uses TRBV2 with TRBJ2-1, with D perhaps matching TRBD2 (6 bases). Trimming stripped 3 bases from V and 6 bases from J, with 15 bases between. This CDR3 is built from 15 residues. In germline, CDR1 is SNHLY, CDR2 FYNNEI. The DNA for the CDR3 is TGTGCCAGCAGTGAGAGTCCTAGCGCTGGCAATGAGCAGTTCTTC. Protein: CASSESPSAGNEQFF.

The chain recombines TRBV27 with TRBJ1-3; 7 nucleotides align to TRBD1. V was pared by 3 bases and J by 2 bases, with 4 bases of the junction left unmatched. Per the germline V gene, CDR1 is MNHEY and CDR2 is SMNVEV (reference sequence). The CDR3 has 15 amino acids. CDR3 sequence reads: CASSLTGNPGNTIYF. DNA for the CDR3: TGTGCCAGCAGTTTGACAGGGAACCCTGGAAACACCATATATTTT.